This TCR beta chain was identified in a study of blood T cell repertoires in COVID-19. The wider study: Researchers got acute and convalescent COVID-19 samples from the United States, Italy and Spain. T cells, B-cell-depleted T cells, or PBMCs supplied cDNA or gDNA.

Original handling: Estimates of nucleated cell counts were drawn from the amplification of reference gene primers. Only in-frame clones appear in the TCRdb table, and some are missing; sequencing was by immunoSEQ multiplex PCR. V and J calls and clone size are copied from that table; D and trimming were computed from the DNA. The sample has around 200,000 clones, approximately 84% seen once. Source material: peripheral blood. This clonotype originated in a human donor in a cohort sampled during active COVID-19.

The CDR3 DNA reads as TGCAGCGTTGAACGTCTAGCAACTCCCCAAGAGACCCAGTACTTC. Translation: CSVERLATPQETQYF. V gene TRBV29-1 combines with J gene TRBJ2-5; D is perhaps TRBD2 (5 bases). Germline loops: CDR1 SQVTM, CDR2 ANQGSEA. With 2 bases removed from V and 1 base from J, the gap between germline ends came to 14 bases. CDR3 length: 15 amino acids.